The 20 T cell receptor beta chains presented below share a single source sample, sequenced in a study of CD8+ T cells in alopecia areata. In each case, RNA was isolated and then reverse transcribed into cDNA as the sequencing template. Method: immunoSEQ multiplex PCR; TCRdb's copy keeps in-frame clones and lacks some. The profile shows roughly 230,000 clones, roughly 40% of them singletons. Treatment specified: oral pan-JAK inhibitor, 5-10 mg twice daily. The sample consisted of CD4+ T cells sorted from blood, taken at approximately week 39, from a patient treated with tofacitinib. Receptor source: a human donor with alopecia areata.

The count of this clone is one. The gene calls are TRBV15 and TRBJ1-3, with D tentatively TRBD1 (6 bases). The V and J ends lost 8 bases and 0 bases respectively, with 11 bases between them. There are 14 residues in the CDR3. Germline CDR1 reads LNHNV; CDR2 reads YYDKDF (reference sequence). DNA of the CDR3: TGTGCCACCGCAGGGGCCATCTCTGGAAACACCATATATTTT. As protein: CATAGAISGNTIYF. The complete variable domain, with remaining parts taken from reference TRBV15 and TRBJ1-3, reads DAMVIQNPRYQVTQFGKPVTLSCSQTLNHNVMYWYQQKSSQAPKLLFHYYDKDFNNEADTPDNFQSRRPNTSFCFLDIRSPGLGDTAMYLCATAGAISGNTIYFGEGSWLTVV.

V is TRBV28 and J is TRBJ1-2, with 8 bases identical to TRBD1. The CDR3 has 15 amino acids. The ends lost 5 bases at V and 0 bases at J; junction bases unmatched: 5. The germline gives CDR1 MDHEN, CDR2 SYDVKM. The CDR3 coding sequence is TGTGCCAGCAGTCCCTGGGACAGGCCTAACTATGGCTACACCTTC. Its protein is CASSPWDRPNYGYTF.

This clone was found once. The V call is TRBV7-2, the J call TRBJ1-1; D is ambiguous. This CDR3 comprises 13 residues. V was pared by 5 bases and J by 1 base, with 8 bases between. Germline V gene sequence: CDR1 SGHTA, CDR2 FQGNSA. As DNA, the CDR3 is TGTGCCAGCAGCCTATATAGGAACACTGAAGCTTTCTTT. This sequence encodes CASSLYRNTEAFF.

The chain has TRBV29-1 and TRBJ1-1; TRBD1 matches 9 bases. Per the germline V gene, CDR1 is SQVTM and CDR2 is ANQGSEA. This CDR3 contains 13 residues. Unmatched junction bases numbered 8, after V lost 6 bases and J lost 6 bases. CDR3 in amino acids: CSVPGQGVSEAFF. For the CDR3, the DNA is TGCAGCGTCCCGGGACAGGGTGTGTCTGAAGCTTTCTTT.

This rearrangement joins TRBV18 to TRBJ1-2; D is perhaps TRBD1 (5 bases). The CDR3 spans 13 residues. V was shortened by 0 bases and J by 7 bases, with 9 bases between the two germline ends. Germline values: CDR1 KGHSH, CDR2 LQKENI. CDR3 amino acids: CASSPPGRSGYTF. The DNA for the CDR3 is TGTGCCAGCTCACCACCGGGGCGGAGTGGCTACACCTTC.

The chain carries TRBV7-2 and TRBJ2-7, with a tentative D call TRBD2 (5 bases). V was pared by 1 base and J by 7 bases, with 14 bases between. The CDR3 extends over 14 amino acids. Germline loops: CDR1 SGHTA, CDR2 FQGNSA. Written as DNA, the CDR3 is TGTGCCAGCAGCTTAGTGTTGGGAGTGGGTGAGCAGTACTTC. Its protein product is CASSLVLGVGEQYF.

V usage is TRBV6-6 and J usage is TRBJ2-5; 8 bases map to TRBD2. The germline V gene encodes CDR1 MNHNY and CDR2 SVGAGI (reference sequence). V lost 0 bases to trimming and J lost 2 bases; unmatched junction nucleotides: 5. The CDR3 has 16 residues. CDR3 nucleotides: TGTGCCAGCAGTTACTCGATTAGCGGGGCTCAAGAGACCCAGTACTTC. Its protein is CASSYSISGAQETQYF.

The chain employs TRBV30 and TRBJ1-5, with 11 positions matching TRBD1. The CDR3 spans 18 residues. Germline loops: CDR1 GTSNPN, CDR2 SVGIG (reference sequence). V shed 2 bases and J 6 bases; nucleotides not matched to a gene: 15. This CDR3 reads CAWSRTPVGTGGIQPQHF. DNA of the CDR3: TGTGCCTGGAGTCGGACTCCAGTAGGGACAGGGGGTATTCAGCCCCAGCATTTT.

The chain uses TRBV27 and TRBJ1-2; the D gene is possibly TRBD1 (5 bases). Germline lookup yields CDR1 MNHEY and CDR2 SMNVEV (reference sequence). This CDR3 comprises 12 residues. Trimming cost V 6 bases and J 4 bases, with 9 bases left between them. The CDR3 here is CASRGGGYGYTF. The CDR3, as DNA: TGTGCCAGCAGGGGCGGGGGCTATGGCTACACCTTC.

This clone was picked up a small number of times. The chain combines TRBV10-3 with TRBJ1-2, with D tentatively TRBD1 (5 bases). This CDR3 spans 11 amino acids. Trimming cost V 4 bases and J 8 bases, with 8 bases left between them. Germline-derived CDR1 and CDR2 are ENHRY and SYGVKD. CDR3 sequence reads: CAISGGIGYTF. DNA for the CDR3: TGTGCCATCAGTGGGGGGATCGGCTACACCTTC.

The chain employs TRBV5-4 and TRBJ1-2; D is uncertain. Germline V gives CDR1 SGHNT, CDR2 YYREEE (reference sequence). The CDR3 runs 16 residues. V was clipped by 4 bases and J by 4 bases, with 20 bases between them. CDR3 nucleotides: TGTGCCAGCAGCCCAGGTGGTCGGGGTCCGATCTATGGCTACACCTTC. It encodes CASSPGGRGPIYGYTF.

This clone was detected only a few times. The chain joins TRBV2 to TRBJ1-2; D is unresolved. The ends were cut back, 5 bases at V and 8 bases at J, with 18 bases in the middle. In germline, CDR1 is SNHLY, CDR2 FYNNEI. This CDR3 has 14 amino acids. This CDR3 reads CASSNVLLTRGYTF. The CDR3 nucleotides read TGTGCCAGCAGTAACGTTCTCCTAACCCGCGGCTACACCTTC.

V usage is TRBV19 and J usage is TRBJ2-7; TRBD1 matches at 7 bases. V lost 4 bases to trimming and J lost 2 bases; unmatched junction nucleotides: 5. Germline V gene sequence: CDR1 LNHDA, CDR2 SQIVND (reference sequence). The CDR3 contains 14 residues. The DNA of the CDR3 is TGTGCCAGTAGTACGGCGACAGGGACCTACGAGCAGTACTTC. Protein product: CASSTATGTYEQYF.

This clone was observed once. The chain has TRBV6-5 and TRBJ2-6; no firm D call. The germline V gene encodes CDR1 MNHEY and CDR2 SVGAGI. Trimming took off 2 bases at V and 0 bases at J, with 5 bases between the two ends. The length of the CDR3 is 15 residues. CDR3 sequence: CASSYENSGANVLTF. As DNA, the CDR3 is TGTGCCAGCAGTTACGAAAACTCTGGGGCCAACGTCCTGACTTTC.

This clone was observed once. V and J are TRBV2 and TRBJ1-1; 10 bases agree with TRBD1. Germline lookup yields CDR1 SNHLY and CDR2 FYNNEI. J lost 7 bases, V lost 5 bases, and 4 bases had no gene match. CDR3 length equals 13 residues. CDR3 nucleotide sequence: TGTGCCAGCAGTCGACAGGGGGCGGGTGAAGCTTTCTTT. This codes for CASSRQGAGEAFF.

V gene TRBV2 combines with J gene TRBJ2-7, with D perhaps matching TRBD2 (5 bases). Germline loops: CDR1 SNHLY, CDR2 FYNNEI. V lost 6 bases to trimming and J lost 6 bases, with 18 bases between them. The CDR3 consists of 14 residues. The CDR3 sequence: CASRALVTSREQYF. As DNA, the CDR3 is TGTGCCAGCAGGGCACTAGTTACAAGCCGCGAGCAGTACTTC.

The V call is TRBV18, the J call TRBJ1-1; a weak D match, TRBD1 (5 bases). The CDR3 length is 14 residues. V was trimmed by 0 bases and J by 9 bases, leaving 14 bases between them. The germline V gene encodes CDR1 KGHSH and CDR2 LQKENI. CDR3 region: CASSPPIRGRKAFF. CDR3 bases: TGTGCCAGCTCACCACCGATTCGGGGGAGAAAAGCTTTCTTT.

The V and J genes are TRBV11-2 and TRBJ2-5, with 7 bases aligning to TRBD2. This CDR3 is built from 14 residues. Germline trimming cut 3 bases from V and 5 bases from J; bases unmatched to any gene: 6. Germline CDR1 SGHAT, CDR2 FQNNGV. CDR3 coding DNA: TGTGCCAGCAGCTTTGGAGGGGAGGGGGAGACCCAGTACTTC. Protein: CASSFGGEGETQYF.

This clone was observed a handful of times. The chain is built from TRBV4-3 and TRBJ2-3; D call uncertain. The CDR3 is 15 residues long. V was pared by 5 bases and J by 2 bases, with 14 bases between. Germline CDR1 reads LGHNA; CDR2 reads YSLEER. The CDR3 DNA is TGCGCCAGCAGCTTGGGATCCCAAATCACAGATACGCAGTATTTT. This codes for CASSLGSQITDTQYF.

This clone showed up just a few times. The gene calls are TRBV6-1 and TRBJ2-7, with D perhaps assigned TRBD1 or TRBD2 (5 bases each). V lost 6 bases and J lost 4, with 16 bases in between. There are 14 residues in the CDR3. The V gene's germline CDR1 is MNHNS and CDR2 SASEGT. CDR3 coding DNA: TGTGCCAGCAGAGGCCCGGGGCAGACGTACGAGCAGTACTTC. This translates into CASRGPGQTYEQYF.